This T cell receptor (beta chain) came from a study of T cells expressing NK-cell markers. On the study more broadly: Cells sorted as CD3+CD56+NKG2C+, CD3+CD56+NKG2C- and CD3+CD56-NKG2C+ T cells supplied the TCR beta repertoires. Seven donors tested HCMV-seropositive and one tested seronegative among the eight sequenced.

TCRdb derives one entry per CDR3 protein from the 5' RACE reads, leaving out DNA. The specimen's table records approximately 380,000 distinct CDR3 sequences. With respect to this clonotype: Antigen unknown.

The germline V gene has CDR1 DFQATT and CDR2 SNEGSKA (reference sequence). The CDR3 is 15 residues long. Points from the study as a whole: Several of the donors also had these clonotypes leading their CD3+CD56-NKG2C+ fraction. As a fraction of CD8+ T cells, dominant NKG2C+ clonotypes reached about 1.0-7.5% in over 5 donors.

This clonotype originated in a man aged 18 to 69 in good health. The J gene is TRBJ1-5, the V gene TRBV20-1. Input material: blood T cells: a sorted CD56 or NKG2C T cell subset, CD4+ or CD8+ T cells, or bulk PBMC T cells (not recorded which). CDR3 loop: CSARDGLFLNQPQHF.